Each of the 22 T cell receptor beta chains below was sequenced from the same sample in a study of T cells in Graves' hyperthyroidism and ophthalmopathy. TCR beta CDR3 regions were amplified from RNA transcripts. First-round RT-PCR of the TCR CDR3 relied on the HTBI primer set. TCRdb reprocessed the multiplex PCR reads with MiXCR, giving one entry per CDR3 protein. The table lists 300,000 to 400,000 distinct CDR3 sequences, 18% of them singletons. Material for sequencing was blood. The receptor set was obtained from a woman between 50 and 59 years old with Graves' hyperthyroidism.

This clonotype was seen repeatedly, ten times or more. The chain combines TRBV6-1 with TRBJ2-3, with TRBD1 identical over 10 bases. Germline V gives CDR1 MNHNS, CDR2 SASEGT. CDR3 length: 16 residues. V gave up 6 bases and J gave up 2 bases; unmatched junction bases: 8. The DNA for the CDR3 is TGTGCCAGCAGCAAAGGGACAGGGGCACACACAGATACGCAGTATTTT. It is translated as CASSKGTGAHTDTQYF.

This chain connects TRBV5-8 to TRBJ2-2; 12 nucleotides line up with TRBD2. With V trimmed by 1 base and J by 0 bases, 7 bases remained unmatched. From germline, CDR1 is SGHTS and CDR2 YDEGEE. The CDR3 is made up of 19 amino acids. As DNA, the CDR3 is TGTGCCAGCAGCTTGATGCGGACTAGCGGGATATCGAACACCGGGGAGCTGTTTTTT. Its translation: CASSLMRTSGISNTGELFF.

This clonotype has a single count. The rearrangement uses TRBV4-1 and TRBJ1-2; D is unclear. Trimming removed 0 bases at V and 4 bases at J, with 12 bases between. There are 15 residues in the CDR3. CDR1 is MGHRA, CDR2 YSYEKL, per germline. The CDR3 DNA reads TGCGCCAGCAGCCAAGATAACGTGATTGCCTATGGCTACACCTTC. This encodes CASSQDNVIAYGYTF.

This clonotype was counted once. This chain connects TRBV9 to TRBJ2-2; D possibly corresponds to TRBD1 (6 bases). Germline V gene lookup returns CDR1 SGDLS and CDR2 YYNGEE. This CDR3 has 15 amino acids. V dropped 2 bases and J dropped 9 bases, with 17 bases sitting between them. DNA of the CDR3: TGTGCCAGCAGCGTTAACAGGGATATTAACAGGGAGCTGTTTTTT. This translates into CASSVNRDINRELFF.

This chain uses TRBV5-1 with TRBJ1-6; maybe TRBD1 (5 bases). This CDR3 spans 15 amino acids. Trimming took off 5 bases at V and 8 bases at J, with 17 bases between the two ends. Germline assignment: CDR1 SGHRS and CDR2 YFSETQ. CDR3 bases: TGCGCCAGCAGGGCCGGGGACGGTCGGGATTCACCCCTCCACTTT. Translating it yields CASRAGDGRDSPLHF.

The V gene is TRBV28, the J gene TRBJ2-3; the match to TRBD2 covers 8 bases. Trimming at V came to 5 bases and at J to 3 bases, leaving 13 bases not matched to a gene. Germline lookup yields CDR1 MDHEN and CDR2 SYDVKM. There are 17 residues in the CDR3. Here the CDR3 DNA reads TGTGCCAGCAGTAACATTCCAGCGGGAGAGTGGACAGATACGCAGTATTTT. Its protein is CASSNIPAGEWTDTQYF.

The gene calls are TRBV20-1 and TRBJ2-7; D perhaps matches TRBD2 (6 bases). Germline V gives CDR1 DFQATT, CDR2 SNEGSKA (reference sequence). V gave up 6 bases and J gave up 0 bases, with 18 bases separating them. This CDR3 is built from 15 residues. The CDR3 loop reads CSAKPGRGDSYEQYF. The CDR3 region has the DNA TGCAGTGCCAAACCCGGACGCGGGGACTCCTACGAGCAGTACTTC.

The chain is built from TRBV11-2 and TRBJ1-3, with D unclear. This CDR3 is built from 16 residues. In germline, CDR1 is SGHAT, CDR2 FQNNGV. The V end was cut by 1 base, the J end by 1 base, with 11 bases between. This CDR3 is CASSLGPEGSGNTIYF. The CDR3 nucleotides are TGTGCCAGCAGCTTAGGTCCTGAAGGATCTGGAAACACCATATATTTT. Looking up the rest from reference TRBV11-2 and TRBJ1-3 gives the full variable domain: EAGVAQSPRYKIIEKRQSVAFWCNPISGHATLYWYQQILGQGPKLLIQFQNNGVVDDSQLPKDRFSAERLKGVDSTLKIQPAKLEDSAVYLCASSLGPEGSGNTIYFGEGSWLTVV.

About this clonotype: One base away lies a much larger clone, so this may be a sequencing read error. The DNA for the CDR3 is TGTGCCAGCGGCCAAGGGGGTAACAGCCTCGACGAGCAGTACTTC. This encodes CASGQGGNSLDEQYF. This chain connects TRBV3-1 to TRBJ2-7; perhaps TRBD1 as D (6 bases). The germline CDR1 and CDR2 sequences are LGHDT and YNNKEL (reference sequence). The CDR3 covers 15 residues.

This clonotype occurred many times. J is TRBJ2-3 and V is TRBV7-9, with a weak D call TRBD2 (6 bases). Trimming removed 6 bases at V and 2 bases at J, with 12 bases between. Germline CDR1 is SEHNR and CDR2 is FQNEAQ (reference sequence). This CDR3 has 14 residues. CDR3 DNA: TGTGCCAGCAGGCCGGCGGGGCTCACAGATACGCAGTATTTT. It is translated as CASRPAGLTDTQYF.

The sample holds a few counts of this clonotype. The gene calls are TRBV5-8 and TRBJ2-5; D is possibly TRBD1 or TRBD2 (5 bases each). Germline V gene sequence: CDR1 SGHTS, CDR2 YDEGEE. This CDR3 comprises 14 residues. Trimming took off 3 bases at V and 5 bases at J, with 14 bases between the two ends. CDR3 protein: CASSYRDGRETQYF. The CDR3 region has the DNA TGTGCCAGCAGCTACCGGGACGGTCGGGAGACCCAGTACTTC. Based on the CDR3 plus reference TRBV5-8 and TRBJ2-5, the full variable domain is EAGVTQSPTHLIKTRGQQATLRCSPISGHTSVYWYQQALGLGLQFLLWYDEGEERNRGNFPPRFSGRQFPNYSSELNVNALELEDSALYLCASSYRDGRETQYFGPGTRLLVL.

The chain couples TRBV6-5 to TRBJ2-7; 8 bases match TRBD2. The length of the CDR3 is 15 residues. J gave up 0 bases and V 0 bases, and 1 base lay outside the gene matches. Looked up from germline, CDR1 is MNHEY and CDR2 is SVGAGI. CDR3 in amino acids: CASSYSLAGSYEQYF. CDR3 DNA sequence: TGTGCCAGCAGTTACTCGCTAGCGGGCTCCTACGAGCAGTACTTC.

The chain combines TRBV24-1 with TRBJ1-1, with D possibly matching TRBD1 (6 bases). Germline-derived CDR1 and CDR2 are KGHDR and SFDVKD. V dropped 0 bases and J dropped 2 bases, with 18 bases sitting between them. The CDR3 is 18 residues long. The CDR3, as DNA: TGTGCCACCAGTGATTTGGGGGACATATTCTACCCAAACACTGAAGCTTTCTTT. Translation gives CATSDLGDIFYPNTEAFF.

There are many counts of this clonotype. The J gene is TRBJ1-2, the V gene TRBV2; TRBD1 agrees at 8 bases. This CDR3 region has 14 residues. The junction had 6 bases not matched to a gene; V was cut back by 3 bases and J by 6 bases. Germline CDR1 and CDR2: SNHLY and FYNNEI. CDR3 nucleotide sequence: TGTGCCAGCAGTGACCAGGGGGCTCGGGATGGCTACACCTTC. It encodes CASSDQGARDGYTF. Drawing the rest from reference TRBV2 and TRBJ1-2, the complete variable domain is EPEVTQTPSHQVTQMGQEVILRCVPISNHLYFYWYRQILGQKVEFLVSFYNNEISEKSEIFDDQFSVERPDGSNFTLKIRSTKLEDSAMYFCASSDQGARDGYTFGSGTRLTVV.

The chain couples TRBV19 to TRBJ2-1; TRBD2 matches at 9 bases. With V trimmed by 3 bases and J by 9 bases, 9 bases remained unmatched. The V gene's germline CDR1 is LNHDA and CDR2 SQIVND (reference sequence). There are 15 residues in the CDR3. The CDR3 nucleotides read TGTGCCAGTAGTATTTCCCTAGCGGGGAGAAGTGAGCAGTTCTTC. This encodes CASSISLAGRSEQFF.

This sequence joins TRBV6-2 or TRBV6-3 and TRBJ2-1; D is undetermined. Trimming stripped 8 bases from V and 5 bases from J, with 16 bases between. The CDR3 totals 14 residues. Germline CDR1 reads MNHEY; CDR2 reads SVGEGT. CDR3 DNA: TGTGCCAGCCGCCCCTTAGGTCAAAACAATGAGCAGTTCTTC. This gives the protein CASRPLGQNNEQFF.

Many counts were recorded for this clonotype. V gene TRBV10-3 combines with J gene TRBJ2-7; tentatively, D is TRBD1 (6 bases). V lost 7 bases and J 2 bases, leaving 12 bases between the germline ends. The germline V gene has CDR1 ENHRY and CDR2 SYGVKD. The CDR3 has 13 amino acids. As DNA, the CDR3 is TGTGCCATCAAAGACAGGCTAGCCTACGAGCAGTACTTC. This gives the protein CAIKDRLAYEQYF.

This clonotype was seen a handful of times. The chain recombines TRBV7-2 with TRBJ2-3, with TRBD2 as a possible D gene (5 bases). Germline values: CDR1 SGHTA, CDR2 FQGNSA. The CDR3 sequence is 17 residues long. Trimming removed 2 bases from V and 7 bases from J, with 22 bases in between. This CDR3 reads CASSLYTSDYLRHTQYF. For the CDR3, the DNA is TGTGCCAGCAGCTTATATACCTCAGACTACCTTAGGCATACGCAGTATTTT.

Of note for this clonotype: This may come from a read error, since a much larger clone is one base off. The chain carries TRBV6-1 and TRBJ2-7; the D call may be TRBD1 or TRBD2 (5 bases each). With the DNA end fitting TRBJ2-1 better, the J assignment may be wrong. The CDR3 covers 14 residues. Germline V CDR1 and CDR2: MNHNS, SASEGT. The DNA of the CDR3 is TGTGCCAGCAGTCCTCGGGACGGATACTACGAGCAGTTCTTC. Translation gives CASSPRDGYYEQFF.

This clonotype has ten or more counts. V usage is TRBV29-1 and J usage is TRBJ1-2, with D possibly being TRBD1 (5 bases). In germline, CDR1 is SQVTM, CDR2 ANQGSEA. The V and J ends lost 1 base and 0 bases respectively, with 18 bases between them. The CDR3 runs to 17 residues. The CDR3 reads CSVEAGRDGQANYGYTF. CDR3 DNA: TGCAGCGTTGAAGCCGGCCGGGACGGACAAGCTAACTATGGCTACACCTTC.

The V and J genes are TRBV7-9 and TRBJ2-3; D is uncertain. The V gene lost 1 base and the J gene lost 1 base, with 6 bases spanning the gap. This CDR3 contains 14 residues. Germline loops: CDR1 SEHNR, CDR2 FQNEAQ (reference sequence). The chain's CDR3 is CASSLGLRTDTQYF. CDR3 sequence (DNA): TGTGCCAGCAGCTTAGGGCTACGCACAGATACGCAGTATTTT.

This chain links TRBV9 with TRBJ2-3; 9 bases line up with TRBD1. Per the germline V gene, CDR1 is SGDLS and CDR2 is YYNGEE. Trimming removed 0 bases from V and 5 bases from J; junction bases left unmatched: 4. The CDR3 sequence is 15 residues long. Written as DNA, the CDR3 is TGTGCCAGCAGCGTAGCGGGGACAGGGATAGATACGCAGTATTTT. Protein sequence: CASSVAGTGIDTQYF.